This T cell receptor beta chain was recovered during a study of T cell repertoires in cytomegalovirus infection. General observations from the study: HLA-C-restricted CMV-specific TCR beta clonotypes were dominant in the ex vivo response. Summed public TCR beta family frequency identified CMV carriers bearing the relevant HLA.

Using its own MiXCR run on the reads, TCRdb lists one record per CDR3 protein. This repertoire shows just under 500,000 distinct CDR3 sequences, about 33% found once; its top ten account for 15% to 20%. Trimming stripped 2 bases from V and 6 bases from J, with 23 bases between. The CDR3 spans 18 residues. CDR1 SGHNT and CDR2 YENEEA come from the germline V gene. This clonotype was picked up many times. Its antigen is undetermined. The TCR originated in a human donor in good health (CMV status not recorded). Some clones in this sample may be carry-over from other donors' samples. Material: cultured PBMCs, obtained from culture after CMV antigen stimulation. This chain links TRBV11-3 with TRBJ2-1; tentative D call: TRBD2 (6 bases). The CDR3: CASSLRQGGTVALNEQFF. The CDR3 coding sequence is TGTGCCAGCAGCTTAAGGCAGGGCGGGACCGTGGCCCTCAATGAGCAGTTCTTC.